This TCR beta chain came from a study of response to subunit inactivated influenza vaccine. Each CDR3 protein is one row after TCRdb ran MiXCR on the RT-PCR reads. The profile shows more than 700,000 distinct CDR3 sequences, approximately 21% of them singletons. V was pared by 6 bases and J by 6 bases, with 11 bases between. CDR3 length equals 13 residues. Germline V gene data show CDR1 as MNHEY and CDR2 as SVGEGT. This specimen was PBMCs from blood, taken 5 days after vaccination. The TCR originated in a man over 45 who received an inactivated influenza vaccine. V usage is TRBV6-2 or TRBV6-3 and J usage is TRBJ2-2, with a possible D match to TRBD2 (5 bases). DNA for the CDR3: TGTGCCAGCAGCGTCCCCGGGGCCGGGGAGCTGTTTTTT. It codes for CASSVPGAGELFF.